This entry lists 2 T cell receptor beta chains sequenced from one sample in a study of graft-versus-host responses after intestinal transplantation. Produced via immunoSEQ multiplex PCR; TCRdb's table is partial and in-frame only. The repertoire has roughly 120,000 clones, approximately 93% of them found once; the top ten carry around 1%. These receptors have no known antigen. The sequencing used unstimulated CD8+ T cells sorted from spleen or lymph node cells, collected before transplant. Source of these receptors: a human donor who was the organ donor for an intestinal transplant.

The chain employs TRBV7-6 and TRBJ2-1; tentative D call: TRBD1 (5 bases). The CDR3 length is 17 residues. Germline loops: CDR1 SGHVS, CDR2 FNYEAQ. Trimming pared 0 bases from V and 4 bases from J, leaving 16 bases between. CDR3 DNA: TGTGCCAGCAGCTTAGCACCCGGTACAGGTCCGTACAATGAGCAGTTCTTC. This codes for CASSLAPGTGPYNEQFF.

The J gene is TRBJ1-3, the V gene TRBV27; D is perhaps TRBD1 (5 bases). The V end was cut by 0 bases, the J end by 4 bases, with 10 bases between. CDR1 is MNHEY and CDR2 is SMNVEV in the germline V gene (reference sequence). This CDR3 is 15 amino acids long. CDR3 sequence (DNA): TGTGCCAGCAGTTTATCGGGGGGTCCGGGAAACACCATATATTTT. Encoded protein: CASSLSGGPGNTIYF.